The next 20 T cell receptor beta chains were all read from a single sample in a study of OX40 agonist ivuxolimab in advanced cancers. The data were produced by immunoSEQ multiplex PCR, yet TCRdb's version contains in-frame clones alone and is incomplete. The sample shows roughly 61,000 clones, over 75% of them seen only once. The specimen was CD4+ or CD8+ T cells sorted from blood, collected in a trial of the OX40 agonist ivuxolimab. The origin of the receptors is an adult with an advanced solid tumor such as melanoma, head and neck, liver or kidney cancer.

The chain recombines TRBV25-1 with TRBJ1-3; 7 nucleotides line up with TRBD1. Germline trimming cut 6 bases from V and 3 bases from J; bases unmatched to any gene: 5. This CDR3 comprises 14 residues. The germline gives CDR1 MGHDK, CDR2 SYGVNS. CDR3 sequence reads: CASRAQGNGNTIYF. The CDR3 nucleotides are TGTGCCAGCAGGGCACAGGGGAATGGAAACACCATATATTTT.

This chain connects TRBV5-1 to TRBJ2-3, with D maybe TRBD1 (7 bases). Trimming cost V 4 bases and J 1 base, with 13 bases left between them. CDR3 length equals 15 residues. CDR1 and CDR2 from the germline V gene are SGHRS and YFSETQ. The CDR3 reads CASSQGGHGTDTQYF. CDR3 sequence (DNA): TGCGCCAGCAGCCAGGGGGGCCACGGCACAGATACGCAGTATTTT.

The J gene is TRBJ2-1, the V gene TRBV2; D is undetermined. V was clipped by 1 base and J by 8 bases, with 18 bases between them. CDR1 is SNHLY and CDR2 is FYNNEI in the germline V gene. The CDR3 covers 16 residues. The CDR3 is CASSEEGRTPTDEQFF. The CDR3 DNA is TGTGCCAGCAGTGAAGAAGGTAGGACCCCCACAGATGAGCAGTTCTTC. The complete variable domain, with remaining parts taken from reference TRBV2 and TRBJ2-1, reads EPEVTQTPSHQVTQMGQEVILRCVPISNHLYFYWYRQILGQKVEFLVSFYNNEISEKSEIFDDQFSVERPDGSNFTLKIRSTKLEDSAMYFCASSEEGRTPTDEQFFGPGTRLTVL.

This chain links TRBV9 with TRBJ2-3; the match to TRBD1 covers 7 bases. The trim removed 0 bases at V and 8 bases at J, leaving 15 bases unmatched. Germline V gene lookup returns CDR1 SGDLS and CDR2 YYNGEE. This CDR3 is 17 amino acids long. The CDR3 spells CASSVEGAGGPSGTQYF. CDR3 nucleotides: TGTGCCAGCAGCGTAGAGGGGGCAGGGGGTCCCTCCGGTACGCAGTATTTT.

This chain joins TRBV5-1 and TRBJ2-1; D possibly corresponds to TRBD1 (6 bases). V lost 3 bases and J 7 bases, leaving 17 bases between the germline ends. Germline CDR1 reads SGHRS; CDR2 reads YFSETQ. This CDR3 is built from 15 residues. Written as DNA, the CDR3 is TGCGCCAGCAGCTGGAGGCAGGGAAGGGGGAATGAGCAGTTCTTC. This sequence encodes CASSWRQGRGNEQFF.

J is TRBJ1-3 and V is TRBV6-5, with no clear D. Germline CDR1 MNHEY, CDR2 SVGAGI. This CDR3 region has 15 residues. Trimming stripped 4 bases from V and 0 bases from J, with 10 bases between. CDR3: CASSSDLSSGNTIYF. Here the CDR3 DNA reads TGTGCCAGCAGTTCCGATCTCAGCTCTGGAAACACCATATATTTT.

This clone was counted a single time. The chain employs TRBV27 and TRBJ2-7; TRBD1 agrees at 7 bases. V lost 6 bases, J lost 1 base, and 9 bases stayed unmatched. The CDR3 runs to 15 residues. CDR1 and CDR2 (germline): MNHEY, SMNVEV (reference sequence). CDR3 region: CASRETGSPSYEQYF. CDR3 in DNA: TGTGCCAGCAGAGAGACAGGGTCTCCATCCTACGAGCAGTACTTC.

V usage is TRBV15 and J usage is TRBJ2-5; TRBD1 might be the D (5 bases). V was cut by 3 bases and J by 4 bases, with 12 bases left in between. Looked up from germline, CDR1 is LNHNV and CDR2 is YYDKDF (reference sequence). This CDR3 is 14 amino acids long. CDR3 coding DNA: TGTGCCACCAGCAGTCAAAATGGGGCAGAGACCCAGTACTTC. Translating gives CATSSQNGAETQYF.

In the case of this clone: The junction shows a germline mismatch at one end, possibly a read error. The V gene is TRBV15, the J gene TRBJ2-7, with D possibly TRBD1 on 7 matching bases. Germline V gene lookup returns CDR1 LNHNV and CDR2 YYDKDF (reference sequence). The CDR3 spans 13 residues. The CDR3 spells CATSRDQGRGVVF. DNA of the CDR3: TGTGCCACCAGCAGAGATCAGGGCAGGGGGGTTGTCTTC.

The chain recombines TRBV9 with TRBJ1-1; D possibly corresponds to TRBD1 (5 bases). The CDR3 consists of 16 residues. Germline CDR1 reads SGDLS; CDR2 reads YYNGEE. Trimming left V 2 bases short and J 4 bases short, with 18 bases between. CDR3 in DNA: TGTGCCAGCAGCGTCACTTCAACAGGAGCGGGCACTGAAGCTTTCTTT. This sequence encodes CASSVTSTGAGTEAFF.

This CDR3 reads CASSLDYSRETQYF. The CDR3 region has the DNA TGTGCCAGCAGCTTGGACTACTCCAGGGAGACCCAGTACTTC. The J gene is TRBJ2-5, the V gene TRBV5-8; D ambiguous. Trimming stripped 0 bases from V and 5 bases from J, with 11 bases between. There are 14 residues in the CDR3. Germline lookup yields CDR1 SGHTS and CDR2 YDEGEE.

The gene calls are TRBV4-1 and TRBJ1-5; a possible D gene is TRBD1 (5 bases). Germline CDR1 is MGHRA and CDR2 is YSYEKL. The V and J ends lost 0 bases and 5 bases respectively, with 14 bases between them. The CDR3 has 16 residues. The CDR3 reads CASSQEVGQGDQPQHF. The DNA for the CDR3 is TGCGCCAGCAGCCAAGAAGTCGGCCAGGGAGATCAGCCCCAGCATTTT.

The V gene is TRBV6-1, the J gene TRBJ1-6; TRBD1 is a possible D gene (5 bases). This CDR3 comprises 15 residues. Trimming left V 2 bases short and J 5 bases short, with 10 bases between. Germline V gives CDR1 MNHNS, CDR2 SASEGT. This chain's CDR3 is CASSESWGDNSPLHF. The CDR3 DNA follows: TGTGCCAGCAGTGAAAGTTGGGGGGATAATTCACCCCTCCACTTT.

V is TRBV6-1 and J is TRBJ1-1, with a tentative D call TRBD1 (5 bases). Between the trimmed V and J ends, which lost 6 bases and 0 bases, there was a span of 14 bases. The CDR3 covers 15 residues. Germline assignment: CDR1 MNHNS and CDR2 SASEGT. Here the CDR3 reads CASRKQRGLNTEAFF. The CDR3 region has the DNA TGTGCCAGCAGAAAACAGAGGGGTCTGAACACTGAAGCTTTCTTT.

The genes are TRBV10-3 and TRBJ2-3; TRBD2 aligns across 16 bases. Germline loops: CDR1 ENHRY, CDR2 SYGVKD. This CDR3 comprises 16 residues. V lost 6 bases and J lost 1; bases outside the gene matches: 1. The CDR3 sequence: CAISGTSGGGTDTQYF. The CDR3, as DNA: TGTGCCATCAGCGGGACTAGCGGGGGGGGCACAGATACGCAGTATTTT.

This clone was counted once. The chain combines TRBV18 with TRBJ2-2, with 8 bases lining up with TRBD1. The CDR3 is 14 residues long. Germline V gene data show CDR1 as KGHSH and CDR2 as LQKENI. After removal of 1 base from V and 7 bases from J, the junction contained 2 bases not matched to a gene. CDR3 sequence: CASSPRQGIGELFF. For the CDR3, the DNA is TGTGCCAGCTCACCACGACAGGGGATCGGGGAGCTGTTTTTT.

Worth noting for this clone: One end of the junction does not line up with germline, which may come from a read error. The V call is TRBV2, the J call TRBJ2-7; possibly TRBD1 for D (7 bases). Germline V lookup: CDR1 SNHLY, CDR2 FYNNEI. The CDR3 sequence is 14 residues long. Here the CDR3 reads CASIEQGPGSEQCF. The CDR3 DNA reads TGTGCCAGCATCGAACAGGGGCCCGGGAGCGAGCAGTGCTTC.

The genes are TRBV27 and TRBJ2-7, with a weak D call TRBD2 (6 bases). From germline, CDR1 is MNHEY and CDR2 SMNVEV (reference sequence). V was cut by 0 bases and J by 1 base, with 7 bases left in between. CDR3 size: 14 residues. Here the CDR3 reads CASSLSAGSYEQYF. The CDR3 bases are TGTGCCAGCAGTTTATCCGCGGGGTCCTACGAGCAGTACTTC.

V usage is TRBV19 and J usage is TRBJ1-4, with D maybe TRBD1 (5 bases). Deletions cut 5 bases from V and 5 bases from J, with 15 bases between. The CDR3 is 15 amino acids. CDR1 is LNHDA and CDR2 is SQIVND in the germline V gene (reference sequence). Written as DNA, the CDR3 is TGTGCCAGTAGTTTAGGGACGGCGATCAATGAAAAACTGTTTTTT. Its translation: CASSLGTAINEKLFF.

This clone was picked up one time. The V gene is TRBV2, the J gene TRBJ2-5; 9 bases agree with TRBD1. This CDR3 region has 16 residues. From germline, CDR1 is SNHLY and CDR2 FYNNEI. Losses at the gene ends were 6 bases for V and 2 bases for J; bases not matched to a gene: 10. The CDR3 here is CASRSGTGMGQETQYF. The CDR3 region has the DNA TGTGCCAGCAGATCCGGGACAGGGATGGGGCAAGAGACCCAGTACTTC.